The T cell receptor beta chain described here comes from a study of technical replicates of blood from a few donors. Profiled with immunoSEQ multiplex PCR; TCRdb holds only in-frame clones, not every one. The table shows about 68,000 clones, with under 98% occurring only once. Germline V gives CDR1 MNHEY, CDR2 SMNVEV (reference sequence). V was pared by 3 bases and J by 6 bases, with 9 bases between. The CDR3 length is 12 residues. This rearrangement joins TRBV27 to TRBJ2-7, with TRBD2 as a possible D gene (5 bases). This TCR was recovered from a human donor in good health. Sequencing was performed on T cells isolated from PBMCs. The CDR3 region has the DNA TGTGCCAGCAGTTTGGCCGGGGTCGAGCAGTACTTC. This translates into CASSLAGVEQYF.